What follows describes a single T cell receptor beta chain. There is no known antigen for this receptor. No per-base quality is available; no much larger clone lies one base away. There are 14 amino acids in the CDR3, from cysteine to phenylalanine inclusive. Left in the record is the CDR3 DNA by itself, 42 bases read in frame from the first base. V is pared back by 2 bases and J by 6 bases, with 12 bases lying between the germline termini. The germline V gene provides CDR1 SGHVS and CDR2 FQNEAQ. This sample stems from a study of CD8 T cells in Susac syndrome (dated by TCRdb to between 2018 and 2021). Context from the whole study: The study used repertoire sequencing to test whether antigen drove CD8+ T cell activation and differentiation in Susac syndrome.

What the work shows at the level of the full study, not this receptor alone: The study acknowledged that relatively few individuals were included in the TCR sequencing and HLA analysis.

Peripheral blood CD8+ and CD4+ T cells from healthy donors, Susac syndrome patients and multiple sclerosis patients were profiled by high-throughput TCR beta sequencing. Treatment-naive patients with stable or active relapsing-remitting disease fulfilling revised McDonald criteria were used as multiple sclerosis controls. Bulk CD8+ and CD4+ T cells were purified by magnetic negative isolation, whereas CD8+ TEMRA cells were enriched by FACS. Blood was collected in EDTA tubes and processed within 24 hours, with PBMCs isolated through density gradient centrifugation. PBMCs intended for TCR sequencing were frozen in liquid nitrogen and were later thawed in a 37 degrees C water bath. Purity of sorted or isolated CD4+, CD8+ and CD8+ TEMRA cells was at least 90%. RNA was extracted using the RNeasy kit, and 0.5 to 1 microgram was reverse transcribed with random hexamers. The immunoSEQ multiplex PCR assay, which covers 54 Vbeta and 13 Jbeta segments, was used to amplify TCR beta CDR3 regions. Bias from PCR amplification was corrected by using a synthetic template baseline for primer optimization and for computational correction. On the authors' methods: Reads were annotated to V, D and J genes per IMGT and analyzed with immunoSEQ Analyzer, keeping only productive sequences. Clonality was computed as one minus Shannon entropy normalized by log2 of the number of productive unique sequences. Public and private clones were assessed among the 100 most prevalent clones of each patient and control. Clones were defined as Susac-specific if absent from the healthy and MS cohorts, from 900 to 1,200 published viral clones and from other ImmuneACCESS disease sequences. The public reads were quality trimmed at Q25 with fastp and then assembled into clones with MiXCR by TCRdb, keeping productive beta chains. A single entry per CDR3 protein holds the most common genes and DNA from its merged rows. For this entry, the V and J calls and clone size follow TCRdb and not the study's own pipeline. In this sample the table shows roughly 70,000 distinct CDR3 sequences, 96% of which occur a single time. In total, the top ten clones hold around 0.11% of the sample.

The chain was built from TRBV7-8 and TRBJ2-3; the D gene lacks a confident call. The TCR comes from a human donor with multiple sclerosis. Material for sequencing was CD4+ T cells from PBMCs. In nucleotide form, the sequence is TGTGCCAGCAGCTTACTGGTCCACGGGGATACGCAGTATTTT. This translates into CASSLLVHGDTQYF.